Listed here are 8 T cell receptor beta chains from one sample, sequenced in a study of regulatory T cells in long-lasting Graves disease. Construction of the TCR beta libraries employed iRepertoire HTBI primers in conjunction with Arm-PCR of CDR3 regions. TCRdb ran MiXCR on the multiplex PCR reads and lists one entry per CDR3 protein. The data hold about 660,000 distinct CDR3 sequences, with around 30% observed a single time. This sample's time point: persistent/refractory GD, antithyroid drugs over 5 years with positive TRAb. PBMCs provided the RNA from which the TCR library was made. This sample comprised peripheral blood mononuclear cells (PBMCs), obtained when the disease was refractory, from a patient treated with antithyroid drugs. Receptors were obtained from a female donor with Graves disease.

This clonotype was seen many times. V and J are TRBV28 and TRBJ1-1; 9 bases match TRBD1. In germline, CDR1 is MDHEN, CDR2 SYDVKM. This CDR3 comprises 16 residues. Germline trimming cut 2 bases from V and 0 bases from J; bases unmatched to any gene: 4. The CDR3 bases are TGTGCCAGCAGTTTAGGGACAGGGTCTCTGAACACTGAAGCTTTCTTT. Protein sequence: CASSLGTGSLNTEAFF.

The CDR3 here is CASKAESRSGNTIYF. CDR3 in DNA: TGCGCCAGCAAAGCCGAAAGCCGCTCTGGAAACACCATATATTTT. The rearrangement links TRBV5-1 to TRBJ1-3; D is ambiguous. Per the germline V gene, CDR1 is SGHRS and CDR2 is YFSETQ. This CDR3 comprises 15 residues. V was cut by 6 bases and J by 0 bases, with 13 bases left in between.

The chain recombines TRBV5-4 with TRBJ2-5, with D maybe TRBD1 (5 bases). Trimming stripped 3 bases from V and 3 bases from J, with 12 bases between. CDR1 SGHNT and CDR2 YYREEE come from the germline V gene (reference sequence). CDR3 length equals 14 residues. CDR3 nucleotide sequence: TGTGCCAGCAGCTCCAAAAACAGGAAAGAGACCCAGTACTTC. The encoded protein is CASSSKNRKETQYF.

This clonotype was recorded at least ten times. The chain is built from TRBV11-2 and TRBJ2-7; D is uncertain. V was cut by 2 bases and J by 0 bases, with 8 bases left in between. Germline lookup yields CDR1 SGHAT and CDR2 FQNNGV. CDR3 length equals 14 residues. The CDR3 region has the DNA TGTGCCAGCAGCTTACAGATTAGCTCCTACGAGCAGTACTTC. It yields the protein CASSLQISSYEQYF.

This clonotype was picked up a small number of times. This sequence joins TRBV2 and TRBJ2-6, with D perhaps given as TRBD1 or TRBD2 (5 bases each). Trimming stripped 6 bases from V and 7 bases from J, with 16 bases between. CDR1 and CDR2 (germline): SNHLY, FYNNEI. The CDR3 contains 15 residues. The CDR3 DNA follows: TGTGCCAGCAGCGAGGGGAAGTTAGGCGCCAACGTCCTGACTTTC. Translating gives CASSEGKLGANVLTF.

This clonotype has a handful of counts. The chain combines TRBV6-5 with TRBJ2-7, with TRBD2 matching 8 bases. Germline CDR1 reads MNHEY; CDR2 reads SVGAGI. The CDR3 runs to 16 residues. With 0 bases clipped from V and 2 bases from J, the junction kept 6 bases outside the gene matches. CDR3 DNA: TGTGCCAGCAGTTACTCGATATTAGCGGGACCCTACGAGCAGTACTTC. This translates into CASSYSILAGPYEQYF.

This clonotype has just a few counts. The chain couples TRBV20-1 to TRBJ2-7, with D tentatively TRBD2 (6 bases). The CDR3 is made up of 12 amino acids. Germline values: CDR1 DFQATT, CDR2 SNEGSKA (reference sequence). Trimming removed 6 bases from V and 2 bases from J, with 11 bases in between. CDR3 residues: CSAKGLTYEQYF. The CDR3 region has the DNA TGCAGTGCAAAGGGACTCACCTACGAGCAGTACTTC.

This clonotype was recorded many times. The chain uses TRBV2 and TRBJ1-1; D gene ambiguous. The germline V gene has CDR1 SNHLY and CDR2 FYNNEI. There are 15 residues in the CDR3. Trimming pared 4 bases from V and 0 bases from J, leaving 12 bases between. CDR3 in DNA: TGTGCCAGCAGTGGGTCAGCCACCATGAACACTGAAGCTTTCTTT. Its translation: CASSGSATMNTEAFF.